This T cell receptor beta chain was recovered during a study of Graves' ophthalmopathy and Graves' hyperthyroidism. The study amplified TCR beta CDR3 regions using RNA transcripts. HTBI primers were used in a first-round RT-PCR, which preceded a second-round multiplex PCR. TCRdb re-derived calls from the multiplex PCR reads in MiXCR, one entry per CDR3 protein. The data show about 200,000 distinct CDR3 sequences, with over 25% seen just once and approximately 9.6% held by the top ten. CDR1 is SNHLY and CDR2 is FYNNEI in the germline V gene. Losses at the gene ends were 7 bases for V and 3 bases for J; bases not matched to a gene: 9. CDR3 length: 14 amino acids. This clonotype was recorded many times.

The chain uses TRBV2 and TRBJ2-7; 7 bases are a match to TRBD2. The TCR was taken from a middle-aged man with Graves' ophthalmopathy. The specimen was peripheral blood. This CDR3 is CASKSLTGGYEQYF. The DNA for the CDR3 is TGTGCCAGCAAGTCCTTGACGGGAGGCTACGAGCAGTACTTC.